The clone carrying this T cell receptor (beta chain) was observed a single time. The study recruited people aged 18 to 89 years across around 23 US areas. Cohorts were assigned according to the clinical history that participants reported. The entry originates in a study of blood T cell repertoires in COVID-19. Across the study: The cDNA or gDNA used as material had been derived from T cells, B-cell-depleted T cells, or PBMCs.

As originally analysed: Reference gene primers were amplified, and this amplification served to estimate nucleated cell counts. The assay was immunoSEQ multiplex PCR, and TCRdb's table has in-frame clones only and misses some. The D gene and trimming were derived from the DNA, and the V and J assignments and clone size from that table. Of about 160,000 clones in the sample, 75% to 90% were seen once. Material: PBMCs or T cells enriched from blood (not recorded which). The sequence was obtained from a middle-aged woman who had been exposed to COVID-19.

CDR3 sequence: CASSVGGQGFYGYTF. For the CDR3, the DNA is TGTGCCAGCAGCGTTGGGGGACAGGGATTCTATGGCTACACCTTC. The genes are TRBV9 and TRBJ1-2; TRBD1 agrees at 9 bases. V dropped 2 bases and J dropped 4; count of bases not matched to a gene: 6. The CDR3 is 15 amino acids. Germline-derived CDR1 and CDR2 are SGDLS and YYNGEE. Supplemented by reference TRBV9 and TRBJ1-2, the full variable domain reads DSGVTQTPKHLITATGQRVTLRCSPRSGDLSVYWYQQSLDQGLQFLIQYYNGEERAKGNILERFSAQQFPDLHSELNLSSLELGDSALYFCASSVGGQGFYGYTFGSGTRLTVV.